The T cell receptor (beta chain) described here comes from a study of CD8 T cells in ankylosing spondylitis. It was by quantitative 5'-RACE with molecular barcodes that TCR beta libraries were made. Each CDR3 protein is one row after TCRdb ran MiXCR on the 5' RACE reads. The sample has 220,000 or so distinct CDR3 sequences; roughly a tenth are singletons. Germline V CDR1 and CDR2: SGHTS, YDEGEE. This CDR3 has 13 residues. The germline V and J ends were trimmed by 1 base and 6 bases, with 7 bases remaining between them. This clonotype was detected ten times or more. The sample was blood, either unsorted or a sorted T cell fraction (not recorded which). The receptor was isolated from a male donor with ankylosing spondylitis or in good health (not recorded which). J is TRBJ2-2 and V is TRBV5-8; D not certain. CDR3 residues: CASSLQGSGELFF. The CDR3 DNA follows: TGTGCCAGCAGCTTGCAAGGGTCCGGGGAGCTGTTTTTT.